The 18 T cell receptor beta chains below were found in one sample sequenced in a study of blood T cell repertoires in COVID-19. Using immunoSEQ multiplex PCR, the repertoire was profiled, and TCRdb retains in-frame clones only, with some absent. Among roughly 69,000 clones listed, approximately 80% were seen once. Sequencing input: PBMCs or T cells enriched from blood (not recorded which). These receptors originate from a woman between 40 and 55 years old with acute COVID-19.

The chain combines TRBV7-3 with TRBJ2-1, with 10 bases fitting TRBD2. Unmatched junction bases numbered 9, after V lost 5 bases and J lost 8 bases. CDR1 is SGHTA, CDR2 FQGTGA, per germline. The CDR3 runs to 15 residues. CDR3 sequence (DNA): TGTGCCAGCAGCCTTCTGGCTAGCGGGAGCTATGAGCAGTTCTTC. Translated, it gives CASSLLASGSYEQFF.

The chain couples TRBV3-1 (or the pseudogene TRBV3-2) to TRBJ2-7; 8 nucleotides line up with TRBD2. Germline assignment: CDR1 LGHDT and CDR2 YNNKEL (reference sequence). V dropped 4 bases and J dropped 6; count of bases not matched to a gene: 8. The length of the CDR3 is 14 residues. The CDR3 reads CASSPGLGSREQYF. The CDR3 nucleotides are TGTGCCAGCAGCCCGGGACTAGGGTCCCGCGAGCAGTACTTC.

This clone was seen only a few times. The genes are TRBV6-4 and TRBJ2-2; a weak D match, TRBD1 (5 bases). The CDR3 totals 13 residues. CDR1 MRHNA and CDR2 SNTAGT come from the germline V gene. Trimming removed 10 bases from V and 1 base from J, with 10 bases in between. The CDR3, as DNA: TGTGCCACCCAGGACAAGAACACCGGGGAGCTGTTTTTT. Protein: CATQDKNTGELFF.

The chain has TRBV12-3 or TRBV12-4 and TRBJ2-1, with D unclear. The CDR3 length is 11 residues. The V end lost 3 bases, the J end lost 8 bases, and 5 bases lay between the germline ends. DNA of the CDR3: TGTGCCAGCAGTTTCCTCTATGAGCAGTTCTTC. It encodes CASSFLYEQFF.

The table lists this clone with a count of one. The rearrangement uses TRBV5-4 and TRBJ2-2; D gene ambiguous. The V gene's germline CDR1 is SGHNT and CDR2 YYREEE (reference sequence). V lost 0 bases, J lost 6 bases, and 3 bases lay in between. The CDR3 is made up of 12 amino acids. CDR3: CASSLVAGELFF. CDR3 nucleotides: TGTGCCAGCAGCTTGGTAGCCGGGGAGCTGTTTTTT.

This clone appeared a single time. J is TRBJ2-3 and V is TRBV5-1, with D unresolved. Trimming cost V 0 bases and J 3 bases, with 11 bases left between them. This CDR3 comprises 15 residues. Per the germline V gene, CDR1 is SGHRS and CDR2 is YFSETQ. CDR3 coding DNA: TGCGCCAGCAGCTTGGCGGGTGCCGGAACAGATACGCAGTATTTT. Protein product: CASSLAGAGTDTQYF.

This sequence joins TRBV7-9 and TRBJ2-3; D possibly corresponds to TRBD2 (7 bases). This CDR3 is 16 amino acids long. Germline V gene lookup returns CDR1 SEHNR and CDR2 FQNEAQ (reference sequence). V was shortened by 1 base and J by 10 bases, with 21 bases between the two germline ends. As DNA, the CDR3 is TGTGCCAGCAGCTTAGGGGACGGGGGGCCAAGGATGCCGCAGTATTTT. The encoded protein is CASSLGDGGPRMPQYF.

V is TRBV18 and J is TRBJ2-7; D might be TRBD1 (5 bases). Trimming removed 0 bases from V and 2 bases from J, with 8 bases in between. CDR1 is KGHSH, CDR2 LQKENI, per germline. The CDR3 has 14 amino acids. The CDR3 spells CASSPPQGAYEQYF. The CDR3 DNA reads TGTGCCAGCTCACCACCCCAAGGGGCCTACGAGCAGTACTTC.

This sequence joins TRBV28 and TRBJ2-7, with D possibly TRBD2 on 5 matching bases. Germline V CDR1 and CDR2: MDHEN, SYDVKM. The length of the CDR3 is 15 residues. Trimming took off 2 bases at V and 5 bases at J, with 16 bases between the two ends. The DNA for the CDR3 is TGTGCCAGCAGTTTAATATCCGGGAACTTCCACGAGCAGTACTTC. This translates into CASSLISGNFHEQYF.

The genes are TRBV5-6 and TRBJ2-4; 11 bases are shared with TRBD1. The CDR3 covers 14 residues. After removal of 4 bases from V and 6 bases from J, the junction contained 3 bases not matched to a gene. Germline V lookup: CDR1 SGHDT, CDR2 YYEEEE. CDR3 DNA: TGTGCCAGCAGCCGGGGACAGGGGGTAAACATTCAGTACTTC. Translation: CASSRGQGVNIQYF.

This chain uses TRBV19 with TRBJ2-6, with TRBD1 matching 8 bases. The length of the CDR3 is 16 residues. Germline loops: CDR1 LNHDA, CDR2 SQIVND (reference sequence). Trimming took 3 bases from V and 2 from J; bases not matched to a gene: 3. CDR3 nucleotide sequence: TGTGCCAGTAGTATCTGGACAGGGCCTGGGGCCAACGTCCTGACTTTC. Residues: CASSIWTGPGANVLTF.

Here the CDR3 reads CASSLEAGGRGTDTQYF. The CDR3 nucleotides are TGTGCCAGCAGCTTAGAAGCGGGGGGAAGGGGCACAGATACGCAGTATTTT. This rearrangement joins TRBV7-2 to TRBJ2-3; 9 nucleotides align to TRBD2. The CDR3 loop spans 17 amino acids. Germline-derived CDR1 and CDR2 are SGHTA and FQGNSA. V was pared by 1 base and J by 1 base, with 6 bases of the junction left unmatched.

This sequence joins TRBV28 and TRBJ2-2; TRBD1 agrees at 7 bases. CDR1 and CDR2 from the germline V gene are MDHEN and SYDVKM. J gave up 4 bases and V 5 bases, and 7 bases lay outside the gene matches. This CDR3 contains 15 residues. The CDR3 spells CASSLRQGATGELFF. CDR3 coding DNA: TGTGCCAGCAGTCTCCGACAGGGTGCCACCGGGGAGCTGTTTTTT. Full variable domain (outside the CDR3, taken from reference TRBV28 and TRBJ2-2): DVKVTQSSRYLVKRTGEKVFLECVQDMDHENMFWYRQDPGLGLRLIYFSYDVKMKEKGDIPEGYSVSREKKERFSLILESASTNQTSMYLCASSLRQGATGELFFGEGSRLTVL.

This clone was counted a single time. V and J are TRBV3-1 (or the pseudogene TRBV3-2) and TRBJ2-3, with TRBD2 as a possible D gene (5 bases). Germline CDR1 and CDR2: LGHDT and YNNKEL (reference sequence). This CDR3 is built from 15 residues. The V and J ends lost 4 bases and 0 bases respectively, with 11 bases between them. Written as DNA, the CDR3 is TGTGCCAGCAGCCCGCGGAGGCAAAGCACAGATACGCAGTATTTT. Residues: CASSPRRQSTDTQYF.

The chain's CDR3 is CASSLTGVGNTIYF. The CDR3 DNA sequence: TGTGCCAGCAGTTTGACAGGGGTTGGAAACACCATATATTTT. This rearrangement joins TRBV28 to TRBJ1-3, with TRBD1 matching over 8 bases. V shed 3 bases and J 3 bases; nucleotides not matched to a gene: 1. The CDR3 loop spans 14 amino acids. The germline V gene has CDR1 MDHEN and CDR2 SYDVKM.

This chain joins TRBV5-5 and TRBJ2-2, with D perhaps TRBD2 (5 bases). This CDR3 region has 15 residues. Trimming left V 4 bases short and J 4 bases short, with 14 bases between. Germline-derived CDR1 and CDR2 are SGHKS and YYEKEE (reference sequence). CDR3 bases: TGTGCCAGCAGCGAGAGGACTCAACTCACCGGGGAGCTGTTTTTT. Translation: CASSERTQLTGELFF.

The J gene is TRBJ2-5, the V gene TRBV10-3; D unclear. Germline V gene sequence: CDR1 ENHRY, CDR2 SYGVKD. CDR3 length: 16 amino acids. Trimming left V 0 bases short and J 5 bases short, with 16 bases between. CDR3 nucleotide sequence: TGTGCCATCAGTGAGTCGACGGCTGGCGGCGGCGAGACCCAGTACTTC. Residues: CAISESTAGGGETQYF.

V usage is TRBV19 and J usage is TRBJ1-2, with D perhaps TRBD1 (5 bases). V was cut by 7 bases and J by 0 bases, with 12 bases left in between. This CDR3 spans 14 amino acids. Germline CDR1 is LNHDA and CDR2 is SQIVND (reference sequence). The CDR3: CASTPAGPNYGYTF. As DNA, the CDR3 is TGTGCCAGTACTCCGGCAGGGCCTAACTATGGCTACACCTTC.